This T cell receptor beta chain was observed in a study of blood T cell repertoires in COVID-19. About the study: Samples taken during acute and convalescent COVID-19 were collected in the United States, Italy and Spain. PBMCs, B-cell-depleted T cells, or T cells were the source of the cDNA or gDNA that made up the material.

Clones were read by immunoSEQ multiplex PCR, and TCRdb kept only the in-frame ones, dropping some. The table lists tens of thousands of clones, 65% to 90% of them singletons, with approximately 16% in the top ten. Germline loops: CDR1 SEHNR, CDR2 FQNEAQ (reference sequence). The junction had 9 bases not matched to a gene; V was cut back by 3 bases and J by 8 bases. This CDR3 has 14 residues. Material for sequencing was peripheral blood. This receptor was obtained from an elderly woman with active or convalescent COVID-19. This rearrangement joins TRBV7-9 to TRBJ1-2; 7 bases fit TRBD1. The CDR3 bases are TGTGCCAGCAGCTTGCCAGGGGGAGATAAGGGCTACACCTTC. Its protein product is CASSLPGGDKGYTF.